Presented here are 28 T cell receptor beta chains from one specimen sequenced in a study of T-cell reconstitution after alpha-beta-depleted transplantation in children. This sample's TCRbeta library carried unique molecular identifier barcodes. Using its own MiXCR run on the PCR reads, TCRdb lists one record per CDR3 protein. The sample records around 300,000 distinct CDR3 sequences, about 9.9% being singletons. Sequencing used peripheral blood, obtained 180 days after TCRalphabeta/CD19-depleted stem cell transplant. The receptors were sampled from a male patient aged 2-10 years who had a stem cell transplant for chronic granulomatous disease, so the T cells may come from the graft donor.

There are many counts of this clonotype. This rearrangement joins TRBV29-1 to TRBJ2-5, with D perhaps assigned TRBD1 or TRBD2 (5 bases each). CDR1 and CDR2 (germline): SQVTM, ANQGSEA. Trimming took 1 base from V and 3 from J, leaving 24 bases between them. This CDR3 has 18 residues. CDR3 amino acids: CSVEALWWDGAEEETQYF. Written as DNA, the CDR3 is TGCAGCGTTGAAGCCCTTTGGTGGGACGGGGCGGAAGAAGAGACCCAGTACTTC.

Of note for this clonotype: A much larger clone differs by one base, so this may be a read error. The CDR3 DNA reads TGCGCCAGCAGCAAAGCCGGGACCCAAGAGACCCGGTACTTC. It codes for CASSKAGTQETRYF. The chain combines TRBV5-1 with TRBJ2-5; D may match TRBD1 or TRBD2 (5 bases each). Germline CDR1 is SGHRS and CDR2 is YFSETQ. CDR3 length equals 14 residues. Full variable domain (remainder filled in from reference TRBV5-1 and TRBJ2-5): KAGVTQTPRYLIKTRGQQVTLSCSPISGHRSVSWYQQTPGQGLQFLFEYFSETQRNKGNFPGRFSGRQFSNSRSEMNVSTLELGDSALYLCASSKAGTQETRYFGPGTRLLVL.

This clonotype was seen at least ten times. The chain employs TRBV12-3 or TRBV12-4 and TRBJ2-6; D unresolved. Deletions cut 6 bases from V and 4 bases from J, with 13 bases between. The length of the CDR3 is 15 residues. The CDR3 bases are TGTGCCAGCAGCCCGGTCGAACTAGGGGCCAACGTCCTGACTTTC. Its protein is CASSPVELGANVLTF.

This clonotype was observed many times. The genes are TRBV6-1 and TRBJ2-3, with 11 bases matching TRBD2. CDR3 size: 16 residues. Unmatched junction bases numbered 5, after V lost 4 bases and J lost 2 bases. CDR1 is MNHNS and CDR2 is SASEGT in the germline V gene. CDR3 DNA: TGTGCCAGCAGTGTGGTAGCGGGAGGGAACACAGATACGCAGTATTTT. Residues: CASSVVAGGNTDTQYF.

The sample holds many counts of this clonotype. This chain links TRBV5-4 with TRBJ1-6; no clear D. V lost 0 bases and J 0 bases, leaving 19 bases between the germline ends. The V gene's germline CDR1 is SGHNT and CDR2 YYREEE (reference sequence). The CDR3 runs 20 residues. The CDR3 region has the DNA TGTGCCAGCAGCTTGGTGGGCAGATCTTTATCTAGCTCCTATAATTCACCCCTCCACTTT. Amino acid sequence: CASSLVGRSLSSSYNSPLHF.

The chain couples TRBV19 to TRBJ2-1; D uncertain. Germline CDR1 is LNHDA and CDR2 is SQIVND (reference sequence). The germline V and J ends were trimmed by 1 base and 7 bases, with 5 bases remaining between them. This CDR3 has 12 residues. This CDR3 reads CASSIVRNEQFF. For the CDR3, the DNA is TGTGCCAGTAGTATAGTGCGAAATGAGCAGTTCTTC.

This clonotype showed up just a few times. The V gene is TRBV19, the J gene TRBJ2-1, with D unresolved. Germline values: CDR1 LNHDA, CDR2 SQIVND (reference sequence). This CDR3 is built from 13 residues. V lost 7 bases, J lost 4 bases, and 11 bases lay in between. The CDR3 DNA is TGTGCCAGTAAGAGCCAAGGGTACAATGAGCAGTTCTTC. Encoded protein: CASKSQGYNEQFF.

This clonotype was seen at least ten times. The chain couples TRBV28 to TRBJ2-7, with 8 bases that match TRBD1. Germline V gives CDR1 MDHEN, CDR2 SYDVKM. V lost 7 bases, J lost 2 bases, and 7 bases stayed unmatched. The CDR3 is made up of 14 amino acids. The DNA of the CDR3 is TGTGCCAGCACCCGTGGGACAGGCCCCTACGAGCAGTACTTC. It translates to CASTRGTGPYEQYF.

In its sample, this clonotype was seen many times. CDR3 nucleotide sequence: TGTGCCAGCAGCACCAGCGGGGGGTCAGATACGCAGTATTTT. Its protein is CASSTSGGSDTQYF. The chain joins TRBV7-9 to TRBJ2-3; TRBD2 aligns across 9 bases. V shed 5 bases, J shed 4 bases, and the junction held 4 bases outside the gene matches. This CDR3 has 14 residues. The germline CDR1 and CDR2 sequences are SEHNR and FQNEAQ (reference sequence).

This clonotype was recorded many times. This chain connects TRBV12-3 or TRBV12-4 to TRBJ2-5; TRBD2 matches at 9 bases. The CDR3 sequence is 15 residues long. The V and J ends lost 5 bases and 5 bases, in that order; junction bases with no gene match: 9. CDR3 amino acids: CASSPRTSDRETQYF. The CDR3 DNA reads TGTGCCAGCAGTCCCCGGACTAGCGATCGGGAGACCCAGTACTTC.

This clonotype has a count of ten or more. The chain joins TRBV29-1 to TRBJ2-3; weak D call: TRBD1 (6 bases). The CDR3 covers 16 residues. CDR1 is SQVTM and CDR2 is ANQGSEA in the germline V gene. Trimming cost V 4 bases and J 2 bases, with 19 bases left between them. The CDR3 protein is CSVGGATGYHTDTQYF. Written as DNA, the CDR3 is TGCAGCGTTGGAGGCGCCACAGGGTACCACACAGATACGCAGTATTTT.

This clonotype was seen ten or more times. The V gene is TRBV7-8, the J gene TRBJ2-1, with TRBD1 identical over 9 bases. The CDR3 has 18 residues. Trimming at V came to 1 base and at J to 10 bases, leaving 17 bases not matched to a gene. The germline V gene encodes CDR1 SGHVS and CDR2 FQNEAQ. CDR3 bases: TGTGCCAGCAGCTTAGGTCCGGGACAGGGTTTTGTCAGAAAGGAGCAGTTCTTC. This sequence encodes CASSLGPGQGFVRKEQFF.

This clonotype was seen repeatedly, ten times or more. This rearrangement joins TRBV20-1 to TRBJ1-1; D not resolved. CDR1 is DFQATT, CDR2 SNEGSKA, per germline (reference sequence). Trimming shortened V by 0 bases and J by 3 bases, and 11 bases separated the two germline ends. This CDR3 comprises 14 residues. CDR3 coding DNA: TGCAGTGCTAGAGAAACACCAGGATACACTGAAGCTTTCTTT. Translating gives CSARETPGYTEAFF.

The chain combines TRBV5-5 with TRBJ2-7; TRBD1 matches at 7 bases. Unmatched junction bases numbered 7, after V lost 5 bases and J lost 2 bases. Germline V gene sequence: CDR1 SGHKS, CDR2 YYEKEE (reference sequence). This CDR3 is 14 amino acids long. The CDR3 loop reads CASRNPGQPYEQYF. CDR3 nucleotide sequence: TGTGCCAGCAGAAACCCGGGACAGCCCTACGAGCAGTACTTC.

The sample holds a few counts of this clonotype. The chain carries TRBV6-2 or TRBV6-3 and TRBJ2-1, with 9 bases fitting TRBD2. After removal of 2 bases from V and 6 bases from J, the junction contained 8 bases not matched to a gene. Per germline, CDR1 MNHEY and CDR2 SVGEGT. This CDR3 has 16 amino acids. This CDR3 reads CASSYIAGVFINEQFF. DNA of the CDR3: TGTGCCAGCAGTTACATAGCGGGAGTCTTCATCAATGAGCAGTTCTTC.

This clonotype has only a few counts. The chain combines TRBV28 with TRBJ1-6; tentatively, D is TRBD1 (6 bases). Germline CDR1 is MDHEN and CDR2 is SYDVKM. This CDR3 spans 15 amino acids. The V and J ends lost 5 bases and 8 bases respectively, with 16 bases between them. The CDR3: CASSKGGGRDSPLHF. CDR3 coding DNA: TGTGCCAGCAGTAAAGGGGGGGGCCGGGATTCACCCCTCCACTTT.

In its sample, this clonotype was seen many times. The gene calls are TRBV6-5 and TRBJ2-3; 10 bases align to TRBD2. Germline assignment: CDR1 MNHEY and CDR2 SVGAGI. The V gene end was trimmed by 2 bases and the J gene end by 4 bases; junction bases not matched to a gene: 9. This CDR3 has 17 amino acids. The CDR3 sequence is CASSYLGLAKGADTQYF. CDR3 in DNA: TGTGCCAGCAGTTACCTGGGACTAGCGAAGGGTGCAGATACGCAGTATTTT.

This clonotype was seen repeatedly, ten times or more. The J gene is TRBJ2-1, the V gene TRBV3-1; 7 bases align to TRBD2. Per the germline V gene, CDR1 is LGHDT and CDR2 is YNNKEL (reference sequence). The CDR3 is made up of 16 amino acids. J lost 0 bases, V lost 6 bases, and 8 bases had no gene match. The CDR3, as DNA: TGTGCCAGCAGTCGGAGCGGGAAAAGCTCCTACAATGAGCAGTTCTTC. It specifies CASSRSGKSSYNEQFF.

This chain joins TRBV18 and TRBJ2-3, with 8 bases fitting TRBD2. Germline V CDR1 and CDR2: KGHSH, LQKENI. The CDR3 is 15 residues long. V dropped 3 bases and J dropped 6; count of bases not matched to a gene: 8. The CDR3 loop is CASSPVSGGLDTQYF. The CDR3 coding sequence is TGTGCCAGCTCACCCGTAAGCGGGGGATTGGATACGCAGTATTTT.

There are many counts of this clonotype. Written as DNA, the CDR3 is TGCAGCGGGATGAATGGGGATACGCAGTATTTT. It codes for CSGMNGDTQYF. The chain couples TRBV20-1 to TRBJ2-3, with a weak D call TRBD2 (5 bases). Germline-derived CDR1 and CDR2 are DFQATT and SNEGSKA (reference sequence). The CDR3 has 11 amino acids.

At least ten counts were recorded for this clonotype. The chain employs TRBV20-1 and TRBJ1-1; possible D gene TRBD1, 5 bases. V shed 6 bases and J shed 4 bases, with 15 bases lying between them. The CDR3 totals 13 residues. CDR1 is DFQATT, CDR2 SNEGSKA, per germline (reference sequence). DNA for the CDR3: TGCAGTGCCGGGGAGGGGCGGCTCACTGAAGCTTTCTTT. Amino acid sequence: CSAGEGRLTEAFF.

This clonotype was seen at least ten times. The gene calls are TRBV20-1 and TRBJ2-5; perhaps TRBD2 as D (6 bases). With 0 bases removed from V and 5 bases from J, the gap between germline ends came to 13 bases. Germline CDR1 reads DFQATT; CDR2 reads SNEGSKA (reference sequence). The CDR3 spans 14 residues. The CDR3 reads CSARDRRGVETQYF. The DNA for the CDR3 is TGCAGTGCTAGAGATAGGCGGGGCGTTGAGACCCAGTACTTC.

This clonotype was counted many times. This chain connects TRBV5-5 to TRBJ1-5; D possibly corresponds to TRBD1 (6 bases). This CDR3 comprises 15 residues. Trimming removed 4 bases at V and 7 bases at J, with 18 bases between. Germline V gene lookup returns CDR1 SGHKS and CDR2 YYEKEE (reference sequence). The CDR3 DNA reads TGTGCCAGCAGCCCCGGGGGGCTTCGGATCCAGCCCCAGCATTTT. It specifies CASSPGGLRIQPQHF.

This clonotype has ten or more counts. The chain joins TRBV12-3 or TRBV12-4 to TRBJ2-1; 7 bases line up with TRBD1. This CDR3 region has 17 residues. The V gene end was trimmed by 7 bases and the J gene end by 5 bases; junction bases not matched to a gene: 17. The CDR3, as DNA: TGTGCCAGCAAAACTACACCGGGACAGAAAAGGAACAATGAGCAGTTCTTC. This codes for CASKTTPGQKRNNEQFF.

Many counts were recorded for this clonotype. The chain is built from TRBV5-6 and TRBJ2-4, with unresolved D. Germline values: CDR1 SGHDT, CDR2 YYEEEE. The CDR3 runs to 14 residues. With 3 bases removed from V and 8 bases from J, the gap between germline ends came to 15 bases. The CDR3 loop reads CASSSAGLRDIQYF. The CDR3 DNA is TGTGCCAGCAGCTCCGCCGGGCTTCGGGACATTCAGTACTTC.

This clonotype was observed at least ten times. CDR3: CASSLAGARSPLHF. The DNA for the CDR3 is TGCGCCAGCAGCCTCGCAGGGGCGAGGTCACCCCTCCACTTT. V gene TRBV5-1 combines with J gene TRBJ1-6; possibly TRBD1 for D (6 bases). The CDR3 is made up of 14 amino acids. Trimming took off 4 bases at V and 10 bases at J, with 15 bases between the two ends. Per germline, CDR1 SGHRS and CDR2 YFSETQ.

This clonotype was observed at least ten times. The CDR3 nucleotides are TGTGCCAGGGGGCGTGTGTTCCATAATTCACCCCTCCACTTT. Translated, it gives CARGRVFHNSPLHF. The rearrangement uses TRBV7-9 and TRBJ1-6, with D maybe TRBD1 (5 bases). The CDR3 loop spans 14 amino acids. Trimming took off 9 bases at V and 5 bases at J, with 14 bases between the two ends. Per germline, CDR1 SEHNR and CDR2 FQNEAQ (reference sequence).

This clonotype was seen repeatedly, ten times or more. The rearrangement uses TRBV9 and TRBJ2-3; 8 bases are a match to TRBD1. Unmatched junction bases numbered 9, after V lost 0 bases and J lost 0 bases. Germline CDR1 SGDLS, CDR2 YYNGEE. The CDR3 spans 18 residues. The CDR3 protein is CASSVGRQGISSTDTQYF. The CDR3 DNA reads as TGTGCCAGCAGCGTAGGGAGACAGGGGATTTCTAGCACAGATACGCAGTATTTT. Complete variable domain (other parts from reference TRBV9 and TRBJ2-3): DSGVTQTPKHLITATGQRVTLRCSPRSGDLSVYWYQQSLDQGLQFLIQYYNGEERAKGNILERFSAQQFPDLHSELNLSSLELGDSALYFCASSVGRQGISSTDTQYFGPGTRLTVL.